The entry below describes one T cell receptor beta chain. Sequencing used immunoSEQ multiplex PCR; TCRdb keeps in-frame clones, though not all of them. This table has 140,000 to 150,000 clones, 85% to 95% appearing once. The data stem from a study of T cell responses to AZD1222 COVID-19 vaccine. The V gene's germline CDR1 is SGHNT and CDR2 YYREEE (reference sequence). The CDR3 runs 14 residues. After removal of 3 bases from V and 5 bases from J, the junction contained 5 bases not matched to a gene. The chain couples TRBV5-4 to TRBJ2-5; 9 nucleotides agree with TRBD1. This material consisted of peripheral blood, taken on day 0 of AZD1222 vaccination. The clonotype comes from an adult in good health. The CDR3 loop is CASSSGQGEETQYF. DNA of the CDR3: TGTGCCAGCAGCTCGGGACAGGGAGAGGAGACCCAGTACTTC.